These 29 T cell receptor beta chains were all obtained from the same sample, sequenced in a study of shared clonotypes between healthy human individuals. Assay: immunoSEQ multiplex PCR; the TCRdb copy retains only in-frame clones and omits some. Among some 1.4 million clones listed, 96% were seen once. The sample comprised naive CD4+ T cells sorted from blood. The subset: CD45RA+ positively selected. The origin of the receptors is a man aged 25 to 40 in good health.

The rearrangement joins TRBV28 to TRBJ2-5; D is unresolved. Germline CDR1 MDHEN, CDR2 SYDVKM. The ends were cut back, 6 bases at V and 8 bases at J, with 13 bases in the middle. The CDR3 loop spans 12 amino acids. The CDR3 DNA reads as TGTGCCAGCAGCCGGAACGACGGAACCCAGTACTTC. The encoded protein is CASSRNDGTQYF.

The chain links TRBV7-9 to TRBJ2-7; unclear D gene. With 3 bases removed from V and 2 bases from J, the gap between germline ends came to 14 bases. This CDR3 has 15 residues. From germline, CDR1 is SEHNR and CDR2 FQNEAQ (reference sequence). CDR3 region: CASSFAGDKAYEQYF. The CDR3 DNA reads TGTGCCAGCAGCTTTGCCGGAGACAAAGCCTACGAGCAGTACTTC.

The chain recombines TRBV9 with TRBJ2-7, with 7 bases lining up with TRBD2. Per germline, CDR1 SGDLS and CDR2 YYNGEE. CDR3 length equals 16 residues. V gave up 4 bases and J gave up 2 bases; unmatched junction bases: 12. CDR3 residues: CASSLHPGGKAYEQYF. The CDR3, as DNA: TGTGCCAGCAGCCTTCATCCGGGGGGAAAAGCCTACGAGCAGTACTTC.

This chain connects TRBV19 to TRBJ1-1; D remains unclear. V shed 6 bases and J shed 5 bases, with 16 bases lying between them. The germline CDR1 and CDR2 sequences are LNHDA and SQIVND (reference sequence). CDR3 size: 14 residues. The CDR3 spells CASSTAADGTEAFF. CDR3 DNA: TGTGCCAGTAGCACCGCCGCGGACGGGACTGAAGCTTTCTTT.

This chain joins TRBV9 and TRBJ2-2; tentative D call: TRBD2 (6 bases). Germline CDR1 is SGDLS and CDR2 is YYNGEE. V lost 1 base and J lost 3, with 19 bases in between. The length of the CDR3 is 18 residues. The CDR3 loop is CASSVSSRGSAYTGELFF. As DNA, the CDR3 is TGTGCCAGCAGCGTAAGTTCGCGGGGAAGCGCTTACACCGGGGAGCTGTTTTTT.

The genes are TRBV29-1 and TRBJ2-3, with D perhaps being TRBD1 or TRBD2 (5 bases each). The CDR3 spans 15 residues. Trimming cost V 1 base and J 0 bases, with 11 bases left between them. Germline V gene data show CDR1 as SQVTM and CDR2 as ANQGSEA. CDR3 protein: CSVEALGVSTDTQYF. The CDR3 DNA sequence: TGCAGCGTTGAAGCCCTGGGGGTAAGCACAGATACGCAGTATTTT.

The chain is built from TRBV10-3 and TRBJ2-4, with 7 bases lining up with TRBD2. Trimming took 11 bases from V and 1 from J; bases not matched to a gene: 8. Germline-derived CDR1 and CDR2 are ENHRY and SYGVKD. The CDR3 sequence is 14 residues long. CDR3 DNA sequence: TGTGCCTCTTCTAGCGGAGGCGCCAAAAACATTCAGTACTTC. Protein: CASSSGGAKNIQYF.

This chain connects TRBV5-6 to TRBJ1-5; 7 bases are shared with TRBD1. This CDR3 region has 14 residues. Per the germline V gene, CDR1 is SGHDT and CDR2 is YYEEEE. V shed 4 bases, J shed 2 bases, and the junction held 3 bases outside the gene matches. The CDR3 DNA follows: TGTGCCAGCAGCGCCGGGACAGGCAATCAGCCCCAGCATTTT. Encoded protein: CASSAGTGNQPQHF.

The genes are TRBV25-1 and TRBJ1-4; 7 bases align to TRBD1. The CDR3 runs to 15 residues. Germline V gene data show CDR1 as MGHDK and CDR2 as SYGVNS. With 1 base clipped from V and 8 bases from J, the junction kept 7 bases outside the gene matches. The CDR3 here is CASSESDRVGEKLFF. Here the CDR3 DNA reads TGTGCCAGCAGTGAATCTGACAGGGTTGGGGAAAAACTGTTTTTT.

This clone occurred once. Within the sample, other DNA sequences also encode this same CDR3. Written as DNA, the CDR3 is TGCGCCAGCAGCCGGGGGACAGGGGGCTACGAGCAGTACTTC. Translating it yields CASSRGTGGYEQYF. The genes are TRBV5-1 and TRBJ2-7; 11 bases line up with TRBD1. The CDR3 has 14 residues. The V segment lost 4 bases and the J segment 3 bases; nucleotides outside the gene matches: 3. The germline gives CDR1 SGHRS, CDR2 YFSETQ.

This clone appeared once. The J gene is TRBJ1-1, the V gene TRBV5-1; perhaps TRBD1 as D (6 bases). The length of the CDR3 is 14 residues. Germline assignment: CDR1 SGHRS and CDR2 YFSETQ. V lost 2 bases and J lost 7, with 15 bases in between. For the CDR3, the DNA is TGCGCCAGCAGCTTTACAACAGGGAACCTTGAAGCTTTCTTT. Translating gives CASSFTTGNLEAFF.

The CDR3 sequence is CASSYWQGIHNEQFF. The CDR3 DNA reads TGTGCCAGCAGTTACTGGCAGGGGATTCACAATGAGCAGTTCTTC. The chain recombines TRBV6-6 with TRBJ2-1; possible D gene TRBD1, 6 bases. This CDR3 has 15 residues. CDR1 is MNHNY, CDR2 SVGAGI, per germline (reference sequence). With 1 base removed from V and 5 bases from J, the gap between germline ends came to 12 bases.

The rearrangement links TRBV9 to TRBJ2-7, with D perhaps matching TRBD1 (5 bases). The CDR3 contains 14 residues. Trimming shortened V by 0 bases and J by 6 bases, and 13 bases separated the two germline ends. The germline V gene encodes CDR1 SGDLS and CDR2 YYNGEE. The CDR3 protein is CASSVGPVGLEQYF. The CDR3 coding sequence is TGTGCCAGCAGCGTAGGTCCCGTGGGGCTCGAGCAGTACTTC.

This clone has just one count. The rearrangement links TRBV7-8 to TRBJ2-7, with D perhaps matching TRBD2 (6 bases). Trimming removed 4 bases at V and 4 bases at J, with 17 bases between. Germline lookup yields CDR1 SGHVS and CDR2 FQNEAQ. The CDR3 has 15 residues. CDR3 loop: CASSSRLELSYEQYF. CDR3 DNA: TGTGCCAGCAGCTCGCGACTAGAACTGAGTTACGAGCAGTACTTC.

This chain joins TRBV28 and TRBJ2-7; 8 bases match TRBD2. This CDR3 contains 15 residues. Per the germline V gene, CDR1 is MDHEN and CDR2 is SYDVKM. J lost 1 base, V lost 6 bases, and 8 bases had no gene match. CDR3 region: CASSQSGSKSYEQYF. The CDR3 nucleotides read TGTGCCAGCAGCCAGAGCGGGAGCAAATCCTACGAGCAGTACTTC.

The V call is TRBV9, the J call TRBJ2-2; 10 positions agree with TRBD1. This CDR3 is 16 amino acids long. CDR1 and CDR2 from the germline V gene are SGDLS and YYNGEE. J was trimmed by 1 base and V by 2 bases; bases with no gene match: 2. CDR3 sequence: CASSVWDRGNTGELFF. CDR3 coding DNA: TGTGCCAGCAGCGTTTGGGACAGGGGGAACACCGGGGAGCTGTTTTTT.

The V call is TRBV10-2, the J call TRBJ1-2; TRBD1 might be the D (5 bases). Germline CDR1 and CDR2: WSHSY and SAAADI. The CDR3 loop spans 12 amino acids. The V and J ends lost 7 bases and 7 bases respectively, with 13 bases between them. The CDR3 region is CASTGTGGGYTF. For the CDR3, the DNA is TGCGCCAGCACCGGGACCGGAGGTGGCTACACCTTC.

The V gene is TRBV9, the J gene TRBJ2-1; 8 nucleotides match TRBD2. Losses at the gene ends were 0 bases for V and 5 bases for J; bases not matched to a gene: 7. Germline V gives CDR1 SGDLS, CDR2 YYNGEE. The CDR3 has 16 amino acids. The CDR3 nucleotides read TGTGCCAGCAGCGTAGCTAGTACTAGCGGAAACAATGAGCAGTTCTTC. Encoded protein: CASSVASTSGNNEQFF. Together with reference TRBV9 and TRBJ2-1, the CDR3 gives the full variable domain: DSGVTQTPKHLITATGQRVTLRCSPRSGDLSVYWYQQSLDQGLQFLIQYYNGEERAKGNILERFSAQQFPDLHSELNLSSLELGDSALYFCASSVASTSGNNEQFFGPGTRLTVL.

The chain employs TRBV11-2 and TRBJ2-1; 12 nucleotides match TRBD2. This CDR3 contains 18 residues. The germline V gene has CDR1 SGHAT and CDR2 FQNNGV. The DNA of the CDR3 is TGTGCTCCCCGACCGACTAGCGGGAGAGGGGGATTCTACAATGAGCAGTTCTTC. Protein product: CAPRPTSGRGGFYNEQFF.

Regarding this clone: This same CDR3 is encoded by further DNA sequences in the sample. This rearrangement joins TRBV9 to TRBJ1-3; D is ambiguous. With 0 bases removed from V and 0 bases from J, the gap between germline ends came to 10 bases. The germline gives CDR1 SGDLS, CDR2 YYNGEE. The CDR3 has 16 amino acids. The CDR3 spells CASSVAEGISGNTIYF. CDR3 bases: TGTGCCAGCAGCGTAGCGGAGGGAATCTCTGGAAACACCATATATTTT.

The chain employs TRBV29-1 and TRBJ2-7; D might be TRBD2 (5 bases). Trimming pared 3 bases from V and 4 bases from J, leaving 7 bases between. The CDR3 is 11 residues long. The germline CDR1 and CDR2 sequences are SQVTM and ANQGSEA. This CDR3 reads CSVEREYEQYF. The CDR3 region has the DNA TGCAGCGTTGAGAGGGAATACGAGCAGTACTTC.

The chain links TRBV5-8 to TRBJ2-3; D perhaps matches TRBD1 (5 bases). Germline V gene data show CDR1 as SGHTS and CDR2 as YDEGEE. The CDR3 sequence is 14 residues long. Trimming removed 0 bases from V and 2 bases from J, with 7 bases in between. The CDR3 sequence: CASSLGTHTDTQYF. The CDR3 bases are TGTGCCAGCAGCTTGGGGACACACACAGATACGCAGTATTTT. Using reference TRBV5-8 and TRBJ2-3 for the parts outside the CDR3, the full variable domain is EAGVTQSPTHLIKTRGQQATLRCSPISGHTSVYWYQQALGLGLQFLLWYDEGEERNRGNFPPRFSGRQFPNYSSELNVNALELEDSALYLCASSLGTHTDTQYFGPGTRLTVL.

This chain links TRBV19 with TRBJ1-5; no clear D. This CDR3 spans 15 amino acids. With 6 bases removed from V and 2 bases from J, the gap between germline ends came to 14 bases. The V gene's germline CDR1 is LNHDA and CDR2 SQIVND (reference sequence). DNA for the CDR3: TGTGCCAGTAGGGTAGAGGCCAGGCGCAATCAGCCCCAGCATTTT. This encodes CASRVEARRNQPQHF. The whole variable domain, remainder taken from reference TRBV19 and TRBJ1-5, is DGGITQSPKYLFRKEGQNVTLSCEQNLNHDAMYWYRQDPGQGLRLIYYSQIVNDFQKGDIAEGYSVSREKKESFPLTVTSAQKNPTAFYLCASRVEARRNQPQHFGDGTRLSIL.

The J gene is TRBJ1-2, the V gene TRBV7-3, with D possibly TRBD1 on 6 matching bases. Looked up from germline, CDR1 is SGHTA and CDR2 is FQGTGA. V dropped 4 bases and J dropped 1 base, with 10 bases sitting between them. The length of the CDR3 is 14 residues. CDR3 residues: CASSSRGDNYGYTF. The CDR3, as DNA: TGTGCCAGCAGCTCCAGGGGCGATAACTATGGCTACACCTTC.

Notes on this clone: The identical CDR3 is also encoded by other nucleotide sequences in the sample. CDR3 in amino acids: CASSQSIGNEQFF. CDR3 sequence (DNA): TGTGCCAGCAGCCAATCAATAGGCAATGAGCAGTTCTTC. The V gene is TRBV14, the J gene TRBJ2-1; D call uncertain. The CDR3 has 13 amino acids. V lost 2 bases and J 6 bases, leaving 8 bases between the germline ends. Germline CDR1 and CDR2: SGHDN and FVKESK.

This clone was counted once. This chain connects TRBV14 to TRBJ2-3; TRBD1 matches 7 bases. The CDR3 consists of 15 residues. Germline V gene lookup returns CDR1 SGHDN and CDR2 FVKESK. The V gene end was trimmed by 3 bases and the J gene end by 4 bases; junction bases not matched to a gene: 7. The CDR3 spells CASSQGTVRSDTQYF. The DNA of the CDR3 is TGTGCCAGCAGCCAGGGGACAGTCAGGTCAGATACGCAGTATTTT.

In its sample, this clone was seen once. CDR3 sequence: CASNPARTAGYTF. The CDR3 DNA follows: TGTGCCAGCAACCCCGCCCGAACTGCTGGCTACACCTTC. The genes are TRBV2 and TRBJ1-2, with D unclear. The CDR3 contains 13 residues. V dropped 7 bases and J dropped 7 bases, with 16 bases sitting between them. The germline V gene encodes CDR1 SNHLY and CDR2 FYNNEI.

The chain uses TRBV15 and TRBJ1-3; D is ambiguous. V lost 3 bases to trimming and J lost 4 bases, with 4 bases between them. The CDR3 extends over 12 amino acids. Per germline, CDR1 LNHNV and CDR2 YYDKDF (reference sequence). The chain's CDR3 is CATSSEGNTIYF. The CDR3 nucleotides read TGTGCCACCAGCAGTGAGGGAAACACCATATATTTT.

This clone was seen once. The genes are TRBV4-2 and TRBJ2-2; D perhaps matches TRBD1 (5 bases). V was pared by 8 bases and J by 1 base, with 5 bases between. This CDR3 is 12 amino acids long. CDR1 is LGHNA, CDR2 YNFKEQ, per germline. The DNA for the CDR3 is TGTGCCAGCGGACAGAACACCGGGGAGCTGTTTTTT. Amino acid sequence: CASGQNTGELFF.